The 29 T cell receptor beta chains below all came from one sample that was sequenced in a study of cytomegalovirus exposure and HLA in healthy donors. The PCR made use of 60 Vbeta and 13 Jbeta primers. Sequencing was performed with immunoSEQ multiplex PCR; in TCRdb, only in-frame clones are kept and a portion is missing. The table lists fewer than 120,000 clones, 76% of them singletons. The material sequenced was PBMCs. The receptors stem from a man aged 30 to 39 in good health and CMV-seropositive.

This clone has just a few counts. The V and J genes are TRBV2 and TRBJ1-1; TRBD1 aligns across 10 bases. Trimming at V came to 7 bases and at J to 4 bases, leaving 9 bases not matched to a gene. This CDR3 has 15 residues. Germline assignment: CDR1 SNHLY and CDR2 FYNNEI. As DNA, the CDR3 is TGTGCCAGCACCGAAAGACGGGACAGGGGCACTGAAGCTTTCTTT. It specifies CASTERRDRGTEAFF.

The chain's CDR3 is CASSQDLAGGPEQFF. The CDR3 coding sequence is TGCGCCAGCAGCCAAGATCTAGCGGGGGGTCCTGAGCAGTTCTTC. The gene calls are TRBV4-3 and TRBJ2-1; TRBD2 aligns across 11 bases. The CDR3 has 15 amino acids. The germline V gene encodes CDR1 LGHNA and CDR2 YSLEER. Losses at the gene ends were 0 bases for V and 9 bases for J; bases not matched to a gene: 4.

J is TRBJ1-2 and V is TRBV10-3; a weak D match, TRBD1 (5 bases). The V and J ends lost 10 bases and 10 bases respectively, with 22 bases between them. The CDR3 spans 13 residues. Germline V gene sequence: CDR1 ENHRY, CDR2 SYGVKD. The CDR3 DNA sequence: TGTGCCACCCATCGGGGGGACTCCGACGTCTACACCTTC. Encoded protein: CATHRGDSDVYTF.

The V and J genes are TRBV30 and TRBJ2-1, with D possibly being TRBD2 (6 bases). CDR1 and CDR2 (germline): GTSNPN, SVGIG (reference sequence). V lost 3 bases to trimming and J lost 12 bases, with 18 bases between them. This CDR3 is 13 amino acids long. The CDR3 protein is CAWRPPGLGRQFF. CDR3 coding DNA: TGTGCCTGGAGGCCTCCGGGACTCGGGAGGCAGTTCTTC.

The rearrangement joins TRBV29-1 to TRBJ2-3; 16 nucleotides align to TRBD2. CDR3 length: 18 residues. CDR1 and CDR2 from the germline V gene are SQVTM and ANQGSEA. Trimming took 6 bases from V and 3 from J; bases not matched to a gene: 12. CDR3 nucleotide sequence: TGCAGCGTCCGGGGACTAGCGGGGGGGCCTTCTAGTACAGATACGCAGTATTTT. Residues: CSVRGLAGGPSSTDTQYF.

The chain recombines TRBV9 with TRBJ2-3; TRBD2 matches 8 bases. CDR3 size: 16 residues. J gave up 2 bases and V 0 bases, and 5 bases lay outside the gene matches. CDR1 is SGDLS and CDR2 is YYNGEE in the germline V gene. CDR3: CASSVEGGGITDTQYF. CDR3 DNA: TGTGCCAGCAGCGTAGAAGGCGGGGGGATCACAGATACGCAGTATTTT.

The J gene is TRBJ2-7, the V gene TRBV7-8; TRBD1 might be the D (6 bases). The CDR3 has 15 amino acids. Trimming removed 2 bases from V and 7 bases from J, with 18 bases in between. Germline CDR1 is SGHVS and CDR2 is FQNEAQ. The CDR3 DNA is TGTGCCAGCAGCTTATCCCCAGGGGTACTAAATGAGCAGTACTTC. Encoded protein: CASSLSPGVLNEQYF.

The chain carries TRBV10-3 and TRBJ1-1; tentative D call: TRBD1 (6 bases). V was shortened by 10 bases and J by 2 bases, with 14 bases between the two germline ends. The CDR3 spans 13 residues. Germline CDR1 is ENHRY and CDR2 is SYGVKD. The CDR3 sequence is CATTGTPNTEAFF. The CDR3 nucleotides read TGTGCCACGACCGGGACACCTAACACTGAAGCTTTCTTT.

The chain recombines TRBV4-1 with TRBJ2-7, with D unclear. The CDR3 totals 16 residues. V was clipped by 3 bases and J by 0 bases, with 15 bases between them. Germline values: CDR1 MGHRA, CDR2 YSYEKL. CDR3 sequence reads: CASSHTRVSSSYEQYF. The DNA for the CDR3 is TGCGCCAGCAGCCATACCCGGGTCAGCAGCTCCTACGAGCAGTACTTC.

The chain carries TRBV30 and TRBJ2-6, with D maybe TRBD2 (5 bases). Per germline, CDR1 GTSNPN and CDR2 SVGIG (reference sequence). V was pared by 8 bases and J by 3 bases, with 14 bases between. The CDR3 is 14 residues long. CDR3 coding DNA: TGTGCCGGCGGTCTTCGGGGTGGGGCCAACGTCCTGACTTTC. Encoded protein: CAGGLRGGANVLTF. The complete variable domain, with remaining parts taken from reference TRBV30 and TRBJ2-6, reads SQTIHQWPATLVQPVGSPLSLECTVEGTSNPNLYWYRQAAGRGLQLLFYSVGIGQISSEVPQNLSASRPQDRQFILSSKKLLLSDSGFYLCAGGLRGGANVLTFGAGSRLTVL.

The rearrangement joins TRBV15 to TRBJ2-7, with TRBD2 matching 8 bases. CDR1 and CDR2 from the germline V gene are LNHNV and YYDKDF (reference sequence). CDR3 size: 18 residues. V lost 0 bases to trimming and J lost 2 bases; unmatched junction nucleotides: 12. CDR3 DNA: TGTGCCACCAGCAGAGATCTCGGGGGGGGCCCCAATCCCTACGAGCAGTACTTC. Translated, it gives CATSRDLGGGPNPYEQYF.

The chain employs TRBV6-5 and TRBJ2-5; 11 bases line up with TRBD1. The CDR3 is made up of 15 amino acids. The ends lost 6 bases at V and 1 base at J; junction bases unmatched: 4. Germline values: CDR1 MNHEY, CDR2 SVGAGI. The CDR3 reads CASSDGTGGQETQYF. The CDR3 region has the DNA TGTGCCAGCAGCGATGGGACAGGGGGCCAAGAGACCCAGTACTTC.

This clone came up a few times. The genes are TRBV10-1 and TRBJ1-5; 7 bases line up with TRBD1. V trimming: 4 bases; J trimming: 6 bases; junction bases outside the gene matches: 6. The CDR3 sequence is 14 residues long. Germline assignment: CDR1 WNHNN and CDR2 SYGVQD (reference sequence). CDR3 nucleotides: TGCGCCAGCAGTGCCGACAGGGTAGGTCAGCCCCAGCATTTT. This translates into CASSADRVGQPQHF.

In its sample, this clone was seen a few times. This chain uses TRBV28 with TRBJ2-2, with 12 bases that match TRBD1. Looked up from germline, CDR1 is MDHEN and CDR2 is SYDVKM. The CDR3 loop spans 15 amino acids. V was clipped by 10 bases and J by 8 bases; unmatched bases: 11. CDR3 region: CATETGTGGIGELFF. CDR3 nucleotide sequence: TGTGCCACCGAGACCGGGACAGGGGGCATAGGGGAGCTGTTTTTT.

This chain uses TRBV4-1 with TRBJ1-5; D remains ambiguous. V was trimmed by 4 bases and J by 4 bases, leaving 11 bases between them. The CDR3 extends over 14 amino acids. CDR1 and CDR2 (germline): MGHRA, YSYEKL. CDR3: CASSPSTVNQPQHF. The CDR3 nucleotides read TGCGCCAGCAGCCCAAGCACGGTTAATCAGCCCCAGCATTTT.

V usage is TRBV27 and J usage is TRBJ2-3; TRBD2 matches 11 bases. The junction had 2 bases not matched to a gene; V was cut back by 1 base and J by 2 bases. The length of the CDR3 is 16 residues. Germline CDR1 reads MNHEY; CDR2 reads SMNVEV (reference sequence). The CDR3 region is CASSLLLAGDTDTQYF. The CDR3 coding sequence is TGTGCCAGCAGTTTATTACTAGCGGGGGACACAGATACGCAGTATTTT.

This sequence joins TRBV7-3 and TRBJ1-1; weak D call: TRBD1 (5 bases). The CDR3 contains 14 residues. The germline V and J ends were trimmed by 6 bases and 4 bases, with 15 bases remaining between them. Germline V CDR1 and CDR2: SGHTA, FQGTGA. For the CDR3, the DNA is TGTGCCAGCAGGGCGGGGGGGGTGACCACTGAAGCTTTCTTT. Translation gives CASRAGGVTTEAFF.

This clone appeared a few times. The CDR3 sequence is CASSTPGTSSQYF. As DNA, the CDR3 is TGTGCCAGTAGTACCCCCGGGACTAGTTCTCAGTACTTC. The V and J genes are TRBV19 and TRBJ2-5; TRBD2 aligns across 8 bases. CDR3 length: 13 amino acids. Trimming cost V 4 bases and J 11 bases; bases outside gene matches: 9. CDR1 is LNHDA, CDR2 SQIVND, per germline (reference sequence).

V gene TRBV2 combines with J gene TRBJ1-6; D gene uncertain. With 2 bases removed from V and 7 bases from J, the gap between germline ends came to 12 bases. The germline gives CDR1 SNHLY, CDR2 FYNNEI. The CDR3 extends over 15 amino acids. In DNA, the CDR3 is TGTGCCAGCAGTGAACCCCGTCAGCGAAATTCACCCCTCCACTTT. Its translation: CASSEPRQRNSPLHF.

V usage is TRBV9 and J usage is TRBJ2-2, with TRBD2 matching 10 bases. This CDR3 is built from 16 residues. The germline gives CDR1 SGDLS, CDR2 YYNGEE. Trimming at V came to 0 bases and at J to 5 bases, leaving 4 bases not matched to a gene. CDR3 residues: CASSVVPAGGTGELFF. In DNA, the CDR3 is TGTGCCAGCAGCGTAGTCCCAGCGGGGGGGACCGGGGAGCTGTTTTTT.

The V call is TRBV14, the J call TRBJ2-5, with TRBD1 matching 8 bases. J gave up 1 base and V 3 bases, and 7 bases lay outside the gene matches. CDR3 length equals 16 residues. Germline V lookup: CDR1 SGHDN, CDR2 FVKESK. CDR3 bases: TGTGCCAGCAGCCATGATCGGGACAGGTTCCAAGAGACCCAGTACTTC. Translated, it gives CASSHDRDRFQETQYF.

J is TRBJ1-5 and V is TRBV5-5; D uncertain. CDR3 length equals 17 residues. The germline CDR1 and CDR2 sequences are SGHKS and YYEKEE (reference sequence). V dropped 0 bases and J dropped 0 bases, with 13 bases sitting between them. The CDR3 DNA is TGTGCCAGCAGCTTGGAACAGCCAGGCTATAGCAATCAGCCCCAGCATTTT. Protein: CASSLEQPGYSNQPQHF.

The gene calls are TRBV7-9 and TRBJ2-7; the D gene is possibly TRBD2 (6 bases). The CDR3 has 14 amino acids. Germline assignment: CDR1 SEHNR and CDR2 FQNEAQ (reference sequence). V gave up 4 bases and J gave up 7 bases, with 17 bases separating them. CDR3 residues: CASSSGTLPWEQYF. CDR3 nucleotide sequence: TGTGCCAGCAGCTCCGGGACTCTCCCCTGGGAGCAGTACTTC.

The chain has TRBV2 and TRBJ1-2; possibly TRBD1 for D (6 bases). Trimming removed 7 bases from V and 4 bases from J, with 16 bases in between. CDR1 and CDR2 (germline): SNHLY, FYNNEI. The CDR3 is 14 amino acids. In nucleotides, the CDR3 is TGTGCCAGCACGGTAACAGGGCGAAGCTATGGCTACACCTTC. It codes for CASTVTGRSYGYTF.

The V and J genes are TRBV2 and TRBJ2-3; 10 nucleotides agree with TRBD2. The V and J ends lost 8 bases and 5 bases, in that order; junction bases with no gene match: 13. Germline loops: CDR1 SNHLY, CDR2 FYNNEI. The CDR3 length is 16 residues. CDR3 nucleotides: TGTGCCAGCTGGATAGCGGGGGGCCTGCGGAGAGATACGCAGTATTTT. Translating it yields CASWIAGGLRRDTQYF.

The chain carries TRBV4-2 and TRBJ1-6; the match to TRBD1 covers 7 bases. Per germline, CDR1 LGHNA and CDR2 YNFKEQ. V was pared by 2 bases and J by 7 bases, with 11 bases of the junction left unmatched. CDR3 length: 17 residues. The DNA of the CDR3 is TGTGCCAGCAGCCAATCCATCAACAGGGGCACAAATTCACCCCTCCACTTT. Translation: CASSQSINRGTNSPLHF.

This chain connects TRBV5-4 to TRBJ2-3, with 7 bases identical to TRBD2. The V segment lost 1 base and the J segment 1 base; nucleotides outside the gene matches: 3. The CDR3 consists of 15 residues. Germline CDR1 SGHNT, CDR2 YYREEE (reference sequence). The CDR3 region has the DNA TGTGCCAGCAGCTTGTGGCTAGCGGGCACAGATACGCAGTATTTT. It encodes CASSLWLAGTDTQYF.

This clone was seen only a few times. V is TRBV5-4 and J is TRBJ1-6; TRBD1 is a possible D gene (5 bases). Looked up from germline, CDR1 is SGHNT and CDR2 is YYREEE (reference sequence). The CDR3 runs 14 residues. Trimming left V 6 bases short and J 7 bases short, with 14 bases between. The CDR3: CASNPGPGNSPLHF. Here the CDR3 DNA reads TGTGCCAGCAACCCGGGTCCAGGGAATTCACCCCTCCACTTT.

The chain carries TRBV5-1 and TRBJ1-6; D is possibly TRBD1 (6 bases). CDR1 is SGHRS, CDR2 YFSETQ, per germline. V was clipped by 4 bases and J by 10 bases, with 9 bases between them. CDR3 size: 12 residues. CDR3 DNA: TGCGCCAGCAGCACTCAGGGGTCACCCCTCCACTTT. The encoded protein is CASSTQGSPLHF.